Listed here are 20 T cell receptor beta chains from one sample, sequenced in a study of blood T cell repertoires in COVID-19. Libraries were prepared by immunoSEQ multiplex PCR; TCRdb keeps only in-frame clonotypes and omits some of them. Counted here are approximately 300,000 clones, about 83% occurring once; the ten biggest clones make up about 1.2%. Material: peripheral blood. The source is a woman aged 50 to 65 with acute or convalescent COVID-19.

This chain links TRBV12-3 or TRBV12-4 with TRBJ2-3; possible D gene TRBD2, 6 bases. The CDR3 extends over 13 amino acids. Trimming left V 7 bases short and J 2 bases short, with 10 bases between. CDR3 residues: CASKAGPTDTQYF. CDR3 bases: TGTGCCAGCAAGGCGGGACCCACAGATACGCAGTATTTT.

This chain links TRBV3-1 (or the pseudogene TRBV3-2) with TRBJ2-3; the match to TRBD2 covers 9 bases. The CDR3 contains 14 residues. With 6 bases clipped from V and 4 bases from J, the junction kept 5 bases outside the gene matches. Germline assignment: CDR1 LGHDT and CDR2 YNNKEL (reference sequence). The CDR3 sequence is CASRRGGPPDTQYF. The DNA of the CDR3 is TGTGCCAGCAGGCGGGGGGGCCCTCCAGATACGCAGTATTTT.

The gene calls are TRBV4-1 and TRBJ1-2, with 8 bases matching TRBD1. Germline trimming cut 4 bases from V and 4 bases from J; bases unmatched to any gene: 11. The CDR3 has 16 residues. Germline V CDR1 and CDR2: MGHRA, YSYEKL. The CDR3 reads CASSLGGRGPIYGYTF. In DNA, the CDR3 is TGCGCCAGCAGCCTGGGCGGCAGGGGGCCCATCTATGGCTACACCTTC.

This clone was counted between two and nine times. This chain links TRBV30 with TRBJ1-2, with no clear D. Trimming stripped 1 base from V and 5 bases from J, with 11 bases between. The CDR3 spans 13 residues. Looked up from germline, CDR1 is GTSNPN and CDR2 is SVGIG (reference sequence). The CDR3 nucleotides are TGTGCCTGGAGTGCGGCCAGCGGATATGGCTACACCTTC. This codes for CAWSAASGYGYTF.

The chain recombines TRBV28 with TRBJ1-2, with D perhaps matching TRBD1 (5 bases). Germline V gene lookup returns CDR1 MDHEN and CDR2 SYDVKM. Trimming took 4 bases from V and 2 from J, leaving 17 bases between them. CDR3 size: 16 residues. The CDR3 protein is CASSSGGTTVNYGYTF. CDR3 nucleotides: TGTGCCAGCAGTTCGGGGGGGACCACAGTAAACTATGGCTACACCTTC.

This chain joins TRBV5-1 and TRBJ2-7; 7 bases map to TRBD1. The V and J ends lost 0 bases and 0 bases, in that order; junction bases with no gene match: 9. The CDR3 sequence is 17 residues long. Germline lookup yields CDR1 SGHRS and CDR2 YFSETQ. In DNA, the CDR3 is TGCGCCAGCAGCTTGGCCAGCCCCCGGGACAGCTCCTACGAGCAGTACTTC. Protein product: CASSLASPRDSSYEQYF.

This clone was seen just once. The rearrangement joins TRBV6-2 or TRBV6-3 to TRBJ1-1; TRBD1 aligns across 10 bases. CDR3 length: 16 amino acids. With 4 bases clipped from V and 5 bases from J, the junction kept 10 bases outside the gene matches. Germline CDR1 MNHEY, CDR2 SVGEGT. The CDR3 loop reads CASSSTGTGALTEAFF. The CDR3, as DNA: TGTGCCAGCAGTTCAACCGGGACAGGGGCGCTGACTGAAGCTTTCTTT.

The genes are TRBV10-2 and TRBJ2-5; TRBD2 is a possible D gene (5 bases). CDR3 length: 16 amino acids. Germline V gene data show CDR1 as WSHSY and CDR2 as SAAADI. The germline V and J ends were trimmed by 2 bases and 4 bases, with 17 bases remaining between them. Written as DNA, the CDR3 is TGCGCCAGCAGTGAGCCGATCGATTCTCTAGCAGAGACCCAGTACTTC. Amino acids: CASSEPIDSLAETQYF.

The chain carries TRBV5-1 and TRBJ2-1, with 13 positions matching TRBD2. This CDR3 has 15 residues. The V gene's germline CDR1 is SGHRS and CDR2 YFSETQ. The V and J ends lost 5 bases and 7 bases, in that order; junction bases with no gene match: 6. The CDR3 reads CASRIGGLAGNEQFF. The CDR3 DNA reads TGCGCCAGCAGAATTGGGGGACTAGCGGGGAATGAGCAGTTCTTC.

A few counts support this clone. The genes are TRBV15 and TRBJ1-5; 7 bases are shared with TRBD1. The CDR3 covers 14 residues. Germline values: CDR1 LNHNV, CDR2 YYDKDF (reference sequence). After removal of 7 bases from V and 11 bases from J, the junction contained 14 bases not matched to a gene. DNA of the CDR3: TGTGCCACCACGAAGACAGGGAATTTAAGATCCCAGCATTTT. This gives the protein CATTKTGNLRSQHF.

The J gene is TRBJ2-5, the V gene TRBV27; 10 positions match TRBD2. Germline assignment: CDR1 MNHEY and CDR2 SMNVEV (reference sequence). There are 17 residues in the CDR3. V trimming: 6 bases; J trimming: 5 bases; junction bases outside the gene matches: 15. The chain's CDR3 is CASSLTGSGRAGETQYF. CDR3 bases: TGTGCCAGCAGCCTTACGGGCAGCGGGAGGGCCGGGGAGACCCAGTACTTC.

This CDR3 reads CAWSVGGDYSPLHF. As DNA, the CDR3 is TGTGCCTGGAGTGTAGGGGGGGATTATTCACCCCTCCACTTT. This chain joins TRBV30 and TRBJ1-6; the D gene is possibly TRBD1 (6 bases). Trimming cost V 0 bases and J 8 bases, with 11 bases left between them. Looked up from germline, CDR1 is GTSNPN and CDR2 is SVGIG (reference sequence). The CDR3 loop spans 14 amino acids. Using reference TRBV30 and TRBJ1-6 for the parts outside the CDR3, the full variable domain is SQTIHQWPATLVQPVGSPLSLECTVEGTSNPNLYWYRQAAGRGLQLLFYSVGIGQISSEVPQNLSASRPQDRQFILSSKKLLLSDSGFYLCAWSVGGDYSPLHFGNGTRLTVT.

The chain recombines TRBV7-9 with TRBJ2-3; 9 bases are a match to TRBD1. Germline V lookup: CDR1 SEHNR, CDR2 FQNEAQ (reference sequence). This CDR3 spans 15 amino acids. V was clipped by 1 base and J by 6 bases; unmatched bases: 5. The CDR3: CASSLVYGTGDTQYF. The CDR3 DNA reads as TGTGCCAGCAGCTTAGTGTACGGGACAGGGGATACGCAGTATTTT.

This chain joins TRBV7-6 and TRBJ1-1, with D unresolved. Trimming left V 4 bases short and J 0 bases short, with 12 bases between. The CDR3 covers 15 residues. The germline CDR1 and CDR2 sequences are SGHVS and FNYEAQ. Here the CDR3 DNA reads TGTGCCAGCAGCTCGGGAGGAATTATGAACACTGAAGCTTTCTTT. Translated: CASSSGGIMNTEAFF.

This rearrangement joins TRBV7-2 to TRBJ1-5; D is unresolved. Trimming removed 3 bases from V and 0 bases from J, with 9 bases in between. The CDR3 sequence is 15 residues long. CDR1 is SGHTA, CDR2 FQGNSA, per germline. CDR3 sequence: CASSFSGGSNQPQHF. Here the CDR3 DNA reads TGTGCCAGCAGCTTCTCCGGTGGTAGCAATCAGCCCCAGCATTTT.

This chain links TRBV19 with TRBJ1-5; maybe TRBD1 (6 bases). V was trimmed by 1 base and J by 5 bases, leaving 9 bases between them. The length of the CDR3 is 14 residues. Germline V gene sequence: CDR1 LNHDA, CDR2 SQIVND (reference sequence). DNA of the CDR3: TGTGCCAGTAGTATAGTGGGGGCTTATCAGCCCCAGCATTTT. Amino acids: CASSIVGAYQPQHF.

The chain employs TRBV4-1 and TRBJ1-3; possible D gene TRBD1, 5 bases. CDR3 length equals 16 residues. The V end was cut by 4 bases, the J end by 1 base, with 14 bases between. Germline V gene lookup returns CDR1 MGHRA and CDR2 YSYEKL. This CDR3 is CASSPIHRLSGNTIYF. CDR3 DNA: TGCGCCAGCAGCCCGATCCACAGGTTGTCTGGAAACACCATATATTTT.

This chain links TRBV7-2 with TRBJ2-5, with TRBD1 matching over 9 bases. The germline gives CDR1 SGHTA, CDR2 FQGNSA. This CDR3 has 14 amino acids. V shed 5 bases, J shed 4 bases, and the junction held 5 bases outside the gene matches. The CDR3: CASSPGQGRETQYF. CDR3 nucleotide sequence: TGTGCCAGCAGCCCCGGACAGGGGAGAGAGACCCAGTACTTC.

The V gene is TRBV10-3, the J gene TRBJ2-2; D is perhaps TRBD1 (5 bases). CDR3 length equals 16 residues. Trimming took off 5 bases at V and 1 base at J, with 14 bases between the two ends. CDR1 is ENHRY and CDR2 is SYGVKD in the germline V gene. The CDR3 spells CAISKNPTGNTGELFF. The CDR3, as DNA: TGTGCCATCAGTAAAAACCCTACAGGGAACACCGGGGAGCTGTTTTTT.

The rearrangement joins TRBV5-1 to TRBJ1-4; no clear D gene. V lost 2 bases and J 3 bases, leaving 8 bases between the germline ends. Germline V gene sequence: CDR1 SGHRS, CDR2 YFSETQ. CDR3 length equals 14 residues. The CDR3 spells CASSFTDSNEKLFF. CDR3 nucleotide sequence: TGCGCCAGCAGCTTTACAGATTCTAATGAAAAACTGTTTTTT.